This paragraph reports one T cell receptor (beta chain). The data were taken from a study of shared clonotypes between healthy human individuals. Per the authors' pipeline: Owing to the provision of junction-only sequences devoid of quality scores by immunoSEQ, filtering differed. TCRdb keeps only in-frame clones here, not all; method: immunoSEQ multiplex PCR. V, J and clone size are taken as reported in that table, and D and trimming were inferred from the DNA itself. The sample includes around 300,000 clones, roughly 87% of them seen just once. J was trimmed by 4 bases and V by 5 bases; bases with no gene match: 4. CDR1 SGHTS and CDR2 YDEGEE come from the germline V gene. This CDR3 region has 13 residues.

The chain employs TRBV5-8 and TRBJ2-5; 8 nucleotides align to TRBD1. Sequences were obtained from memory CD8+ T cells sorted from blood. Subset denoted: CD45RO+ cells pooled with CCR7-negative TemRA cells. This clonotype was sampled from a man younger than 35 in good health. CDR3 DNA sequence: TGTGCCAGCAGTTCTGACAGGGGAGAGACCCAGTACTTC. Residues: CASSSDRGETQYF.